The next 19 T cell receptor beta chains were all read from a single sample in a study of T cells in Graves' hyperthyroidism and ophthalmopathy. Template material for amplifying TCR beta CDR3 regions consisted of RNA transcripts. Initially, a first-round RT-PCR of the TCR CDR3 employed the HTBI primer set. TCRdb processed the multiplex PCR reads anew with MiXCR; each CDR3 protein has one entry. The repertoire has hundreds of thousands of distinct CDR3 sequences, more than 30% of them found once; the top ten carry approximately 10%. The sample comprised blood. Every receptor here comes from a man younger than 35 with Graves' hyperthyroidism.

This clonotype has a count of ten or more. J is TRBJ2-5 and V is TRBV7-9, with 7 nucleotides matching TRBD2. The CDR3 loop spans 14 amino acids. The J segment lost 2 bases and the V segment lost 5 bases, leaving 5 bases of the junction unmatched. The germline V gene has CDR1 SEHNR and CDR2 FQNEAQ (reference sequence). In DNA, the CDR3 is TGTGCCAGCAGCGAAACCGGGAGGCAAGAGACCCAGTACTTC. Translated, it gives CASSETGRQETQYF.

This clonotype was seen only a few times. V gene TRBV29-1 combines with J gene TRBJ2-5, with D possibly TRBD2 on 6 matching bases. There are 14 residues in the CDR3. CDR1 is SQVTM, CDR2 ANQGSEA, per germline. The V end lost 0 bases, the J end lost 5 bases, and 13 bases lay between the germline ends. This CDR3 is CSVEDREFHETQYF. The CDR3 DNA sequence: TGCAGCGTTGAAGATCGGGAGTTTCACGAGACCCAGTACTTC.

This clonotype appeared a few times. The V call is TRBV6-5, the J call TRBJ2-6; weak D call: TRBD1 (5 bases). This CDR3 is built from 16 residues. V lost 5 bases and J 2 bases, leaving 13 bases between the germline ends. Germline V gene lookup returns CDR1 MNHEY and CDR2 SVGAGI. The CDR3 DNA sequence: TGTGCCAGCAGTGAATTGCTCAGGGCTGGGGCCAACGTCCTGACTTTC. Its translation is CASSELLRAGANVLTF.

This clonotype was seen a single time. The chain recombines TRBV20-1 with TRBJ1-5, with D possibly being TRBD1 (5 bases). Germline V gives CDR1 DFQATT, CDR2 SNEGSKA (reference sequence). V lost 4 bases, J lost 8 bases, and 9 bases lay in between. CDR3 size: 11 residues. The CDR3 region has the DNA TGCAGTGCTACCGGGACGGAGCCCCAGCATTTT. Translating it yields CSATGTEPQHF.

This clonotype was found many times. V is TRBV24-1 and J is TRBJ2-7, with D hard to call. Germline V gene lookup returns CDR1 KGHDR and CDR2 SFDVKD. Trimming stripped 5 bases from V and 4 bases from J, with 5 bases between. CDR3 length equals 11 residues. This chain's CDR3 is CATSAGYEQYF. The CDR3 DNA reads TGTGCCACCAGTGCGGGTTACGAGCAGTACTTC.

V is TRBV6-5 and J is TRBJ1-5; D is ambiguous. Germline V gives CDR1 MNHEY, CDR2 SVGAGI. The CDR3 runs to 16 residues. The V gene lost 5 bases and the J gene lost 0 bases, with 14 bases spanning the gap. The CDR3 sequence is CASSERGQISNQPQHF. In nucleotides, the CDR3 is TGTGCCAGCAGTGAACGAGGTCAGATTAGCAATCAGCCCCAGCATTTT.

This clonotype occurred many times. The CDR3 DNA reads TGTGCCAGCACCGATGACAGTCAAGAGACCCAGTACTTC. Its protein product is CASTDDSQETQYF. The chain recombines TRBV9 with TRBJ2-5; possibly TRBD1 for D (5 bases). This CDR3 has 13 amino acids. Deletions cut 6 bases from V and 2 bases from J, with 11 bases between. Germline loops: CDR1 SGDLS, CDR2 YYNGEE.

This CDR3 is CASSLWTSGPEETQYF. CDR3 DNA sequence: TGTGCCAGCAGCCTGTGGACTAGCGGCCCTGAGGAGACCCAGTACTTC. The chain joins TRBV7-6 to TRBJ2-5; TRBD2 agrees at 10 bases. CDR1 is SGHVS and CDR2 is FNYEAQ in the germline V gene. There are 16 residues in the CDR3. Germline trimming cut 5 bases from V and 5 bases from J; bases unmatched to any gene: 11.

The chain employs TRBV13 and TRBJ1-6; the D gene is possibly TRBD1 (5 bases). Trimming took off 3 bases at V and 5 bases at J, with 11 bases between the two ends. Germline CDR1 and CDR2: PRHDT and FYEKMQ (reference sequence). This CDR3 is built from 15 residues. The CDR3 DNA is TGTGCCAGCAGCTTCGACAAAGGGGATAATTCACCCCTCCACTTT. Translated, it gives CASSFDKGDNSPLHF.

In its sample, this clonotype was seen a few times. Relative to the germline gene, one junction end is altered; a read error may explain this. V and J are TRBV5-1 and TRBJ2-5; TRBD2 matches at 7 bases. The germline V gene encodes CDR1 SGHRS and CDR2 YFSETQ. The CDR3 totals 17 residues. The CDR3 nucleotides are TGTGCCAGCAGCTTAGGCGACGGACTAGGCGGCCAAGAGACCCAGTACTTC. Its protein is CASSLGDGLGGQETQYF.

CDR3 DNA: TGTGCCAGCAGGACCCGGGACAGAAACACTGAAGCTTTCTTT. Amino acids: CASRTRDRNTEAFF. The chain is built from TRBV5-5 and TRBJ1-1; 7 bases match TRBD1. This CDR3 contains 14 residues. Per the germline V gene, CDR1 is SGHKS and CDR2 is YYEKEE (reference sequence). V dropped 5 bases and J dropped 2; count of bases not matched to a gene: 6.

In DNA, the CDR3 is TGCAGTGCGTCCCTTAGCGGGAGGGGGGTGGAAGAGCAGTACTTC. Translating it yields CSASLSGRGVEEQYF. The V call is TRBV20-1, the J call TRBJ2-7; 11 nucleotides agree with TRBD2. From germline, CDR1 is DFQATT and CDR2 SNEGSKA (reference sequence). CDR3 size: 15 residues. The V gene end was trimmed by 6 bases and the J gene end by 7 bases; junction bases not matched to a gene: 14.

CDR3 nucleotides: TGTGCCAGCAGCCAAGCGGGAGGGACCACTGGGGAGCTGTTTTTT. It codes for CASSQAGGTTGELFF. The rearrangement uses TRBV14 and TRBJ2-2, with 8 bases fitting TRBD2. The germline V gene encodes CDR1 SGHDN and CDR2 FVKESK. The CDR3 consists of 15 residues. The trim removed 1 base at V and 8 bases at J, leaving 6 bases unmatched.

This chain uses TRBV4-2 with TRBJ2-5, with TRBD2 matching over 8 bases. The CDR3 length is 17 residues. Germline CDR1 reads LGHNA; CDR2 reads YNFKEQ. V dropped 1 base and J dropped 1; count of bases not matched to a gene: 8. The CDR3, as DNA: TGTGCCAGCAGCCAAGCCTTGCTAGCGGGTAGCCAAGAGACCCAGTACTTC. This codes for CASSQALLAGSQETQYF.

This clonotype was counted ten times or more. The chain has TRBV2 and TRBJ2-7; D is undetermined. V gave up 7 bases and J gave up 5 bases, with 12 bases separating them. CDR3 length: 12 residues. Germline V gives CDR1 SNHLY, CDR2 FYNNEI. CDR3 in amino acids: CASTEAGNEQYF. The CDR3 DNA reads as TGTGCCAGCACGGAAGCCGGCAACGAGCAGTACTTC. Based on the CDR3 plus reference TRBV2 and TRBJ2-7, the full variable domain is EPEVTQTPSHQVTQMGQEVILRCVPISNHLYFYWYRQILGQKVEFLVSFYNNEISEKSEIFDDQFSVERPDGSNFTLKIRSTKLEDSAMYFCASTEAGNEQYFGPGTRLTVT.

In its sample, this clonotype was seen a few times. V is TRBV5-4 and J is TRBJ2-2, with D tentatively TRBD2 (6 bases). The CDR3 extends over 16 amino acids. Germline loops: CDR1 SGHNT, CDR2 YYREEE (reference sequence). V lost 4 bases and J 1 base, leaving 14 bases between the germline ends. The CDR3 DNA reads TGTGCCAGCAGCCGACCGGACGGGGGGAACACCGGGGAGCTGTTTTTT. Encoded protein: CASSRPDGGNTGELFF.

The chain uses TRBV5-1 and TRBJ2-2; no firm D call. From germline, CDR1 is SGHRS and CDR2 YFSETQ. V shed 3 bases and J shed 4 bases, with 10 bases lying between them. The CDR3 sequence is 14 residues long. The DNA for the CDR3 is TGCGCCAGCAGCTCAACGGTCGGCACCGGGGAGCTGTTTTTT. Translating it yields CASSSTVGTGELFF. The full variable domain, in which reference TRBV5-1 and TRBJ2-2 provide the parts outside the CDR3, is KAGVTQTPRYLIKTRGQQVTLSCSPISGHRSVSWYQQTPGQGLQFLFEYFSETQRNKGNFPGRFSGRQFSNSRSEMNVSTLELGDSALYLCASSSTVGTGELFFGEGSRLTVL.

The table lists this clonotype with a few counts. In DNA, the CDR3 is TGTGCCAGCAGTTACTTGGGACAGGGCCTTGAAGCTTTCTTT. Translating gives CASSYLGQGLEAFF. The V and J genes are TRBV6-5 and TRBJ1-1; 9 bases are shared with TRBD1. With 1 base clipped from V and 7 bases from J, the junction kept 4 bases outside the gene matches. The CDR3 runs to 14 residues. Germline loops: CDR1 MNHEY, CDR2 SVGAGI.

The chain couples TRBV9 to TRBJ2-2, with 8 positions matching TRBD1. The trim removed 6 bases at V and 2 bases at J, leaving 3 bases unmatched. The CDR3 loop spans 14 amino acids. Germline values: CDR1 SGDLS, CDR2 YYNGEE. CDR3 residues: CASTDRANTGELFF. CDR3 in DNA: TGTGCCAGCACGGACAGGGCTAACACCGGGGAGCTGTTTTTT.